One sample yielded the 5 T cell receptor beta chains listed below, sequenced in a study of cytomegalovirus exposure and HLA in healthy donors. TCRdb's copy holds only in-frame clones and misses some; the assay was immunoSEQ multiplex PCR. Here the sample spans about 220,000 clones, approximately 80% being singletons. The sample comprised PBMCs. The receptors here all came from a woman in her twenties or thirties in good health and CMV-seropositive.

V is TRBV29-1 and J is TRBJ2-1; D is uncertain. CDR1 is SQVTM and CDR2 is ANQGSEA in the germline V gene. Trimming stripped 5 bases from V and 2 bases from J, with 7 bases between. This CDR3 contains 12 residues. CDR3 loop: CSVTRAYNEQFF. DNA of the CDR3: TGCAGCGTTACACGGGCCTACAATGAGCAGTTCTTC.

This clone appeared once. The V gene is TRBV6-5, the J gene TRBJ1-4; the D is unclear. Trimming removed 4 bases from V and 11 bases from J, with 14 bases in between. This CDR3 region has 13 residues. Looked up from germline, CDR1 is MNHEY and CDR2 is SVGAGI. The DNA for the CDR3 is TGTGCCAGCAGTTTGCGGGAAATGAGGAAACTGTTTTTT. It encodes CASSLREMRKLFF.

The gene calls are TRBV5-1 and TRBJ2-7; no definite D call. Trimming cost V 1 base and J 2 bases, with 4 bases left between them. Germline loops: CDR1 SGHRS, CDR2 YFSETQ. CDR3 size: 12 residues. CDR3 sequence reads: CASSLPTYEQYF. The CDR3 nucleotides read TGCGCCAGCAGCTTGCCGACCTACGAGCAGTACTTC.

The chain is built from TRBV16 and TRBJ1-2; TRBD1 matches at 10 bases. The length of the CDR3 is 15 residues. Germline values: CDR1 KGHSY, CDR2 FQNENV. J gave up 6 bases and V 4 bases, and 8 bases lay outside the gene matches. CDR3 nucleotides: TGTGCCAGCAGCCCCACGCAGGGACAGGGGAATGGCTACACCTTC. The encoded protein is CASSPTQGQGNGYTF.

The chain joins TRBV5-1 to TRBJ2-1, with 16 bases identical to TRBD2. The V and J ends lost 4 bases and 4 bases, in that order; junction bases with no gene match: 8. Germline values: CDR1 SGHRS, CDR2 YFSETQ. The CDR3 is made up of 18 amino acids. The CDR3 region is CASSPKTGLAGGYNEQFF. The CDR3 coding sequence is TGCGCCAGCAGCCCCAAAACGGGACTAGCGGGAGGGTACAATGAGCAGTTCTTC.